The 28 T cell receptor beta chains below all came from one sample that was sequenced in a study of vaccination effects on CD4 cells after COVID-19. Their antigens remain unidentified. The method was immunoSEQ multiplex PCR; TCRdb's version includes in-frame clones alone and lacks a portion of them. The sample has 84,000 or so clones, around four fifths seen once. ViraFEST used viral peptide pools to expand antigen-specific CD4+ T cells before sequencing. Subsequent to less than eleven days of culture, CD4+ T cells were isolated. Two-dose BNT162b2 or mRNA-1273 vaccination was given to participants. Sequencing used CD4+ T cells from PBMCs cultured with HCoV-OC43 spike peptides, obtained after COVID-19 vaccination. The subset: HCoV-OC43 spike overlapping peptide pool stimulation. Source of these receptors: a human donor who received a COVID-19 vaccine.

The chain has TRBV18 and TRBJ2-7; D not resolved. The V gene's germline CDR1 is KGHSH and CDR2 LQKENI. The CDR3 is 14 residues long. Trimming took 3 bases from V and 2 from J, leaving 11 bases between them. The DNA of the CDR3 is TGTGCCAGCTCACCTACTCGCGAGGCCTACGAGCAGTACGTC. As protein: CASSPTREAYEQYV.

The rearrangement links TRBV7-2 to TRBJ1-6; TRBD1 matches at 9 bases. The trim removed 4 bases at V and 8 bases at J, leaving 6 bases unmatched. The CDR3 spans 15 residues. Germline-derived CDR1 and CDR2 are SGHTA and FQGNSA. The CDR3 DNA reads as TGTGCCAGCAGCTCCCAGACAGGGGGGGATTCACCCCTCCACTTT. Translating it yields CASSSQTGGDSPLHF.

The chain has TRBV18 and TRBJ1-1, with 10 bases that match TRBD1. CDR3 length: 17 amino acids. The V segment lost 1 base and the J segment 5 bases; nucleotides outside the gene matches: 10. The germline CDR1 and CDR2 sequences are KGHSH and LQKENI. CDR3 region: CASSPLTPGQGPTEAFF. In DNA, the CDR3 is TGTGCCAGCTCACCACTTACTCCGGGACAGGGGCCGACTGAAGCTTTCTTT.

The rearrangement uses TRBV15 and TRBJ2-4; D unclear. CDR1 and CDR2 (germline): LNHNV, YYDKDF (reference sequence). Trimming removed 2 bases from V and 0 bases from J, with 14 bases in between. The length of the CDR3 is 17 residues. As DNA, the CDR3 is TGTGCCACCAGCAGACCCCTGGTGGCCGTAGCCAAAAACATTCAGTACTTC. Amino acids: CATSRPLVAVAKNIQYF.

The chain employs TRBV19 and TRBJ1-6; a weak D match, TRBD1 (5 bases). Deletions cut 6 bases from V and 0 bases from J, with 12 bases between. Germline CDR1 is LNHDA and CDR2 is SQIVND (reference sequence). The CDR3 is 16 residues long. The DNA of the CDR3 is TGTGCCAGTAGGCGACAGTCAACCTCCTATAATTCACCCCTCCACTTT. Translating gives CASRRQSTSYNSPLHF.

V gene TRBV6-5 combines with J gene TRBJ2-1; D is possibly TRBD1 (6 bases). CDR3 length: 13 amino acids. Deletions cut 5 bases from V and 6 bases from J, with 11 bases between. Per the germline V gene, CDR1 is MNHEY and CDR2 is SVGAGI. DNA of the CDR3: TGTGCCAGCAGTAGTTCCAGGGGCAATGAGCAGTTCTTC. Its translation is CASSSSRGNEQFF.

The V and J genes are TRBV3-1 (or the pseudogene TRBV3-2) and TRBJ2-7; possibly TRBD2 for D (6 bases). V shed 2 bases and J shed 7 bases, with 12 bases lying between them. The germline V gene encodes CDR1 LGHDT and CDR2 YNNKEL (reference sequence). CDR3 length: 13 amino acids. CDR3: CASSQLLGGEQYV. The DNA of the CDR3 is TGTGCCAGCAGCCAATTGCTCGGGGGAGAGCAGTACGTC.

The rearrangement uses TRBV4-1 and TRBJ2-5; TRBD2 agrees at 9 bases. Germline V gene sequence: CDR1 MGHRA, CDR2 YSYEKL. This CDR3 has 15 amino acids. Trimming cost V 3 bases and J 2 bases; bases outside gene matches: 4. CDR3 in amino acids: CASSQGGGAQETQYF. Here the CDR3 DNA reads TGCGCCAGCAGCCAGGGCGGGGGGGCGCAAGAGACCCAGTACTTC.

The chain carries TRBV5-1 and TRBJ1-4; no firm D call. The germline gives CDR1 SGHRS, CDR2 YFSETQ. V was trimmed by 1 base and J by 4 bases, leaving 11 bases between them. The CDR3 spans 15 residues. The CDR3 DNA follows: TGCGCCAGCAGCTTGAGAGGTACGGATAATGAAAAACTGTTTTTT. It translates to CASSLRGTDNEKLFF. Full variable domain (missing parts from reference TRBV5-1 and TRBJ1-4): KAGVTQTPRYLIKTRGQQVTLSCSPISGHRSVSWYQQTPGQGLQFLFEYFSETQRNKGNFPGRFSGRQFSNSRSEMNVSTLELGDSALYLCASSLRGTDNEKLFFGSGTQLSVL.

V is TRBV10-2 and J is TRBJ2-1; D perhaps matches TRBD1 (5 bases). The CDR3 runs to 13 residues. Germline CDR1 is WSHSY and CDR2 is SAAADI. Trimming pared 6 bases from V and 14 bases from J, leaving 20 bases between. CDR3: CASRIAVGHWEFF. CDR3 DNA sequence: TGCGCCAGCAGGATCGCCGTGGGGCATTGGGAGTTCTTC.

About this clone: This sample also contains other DNA sequences that code for the same CDR3. The chain is built from TRBV24-1 and TRBJ1-2; the D is unclear. The germline V and J ends were trimmed by 4 bases and 3 bases, with 5 bases remaining between them. This CDR3 has 12 amino acids. From germline, CDR1 is KGHDR and CDR2 SFDVKD. The DNA of the CDR3 is TGTGCCACCAGTGAGGCAGACTATGGCTACACCTTC. Its translation is CATSEADYGYTF.

The rearrangement links TRBV9 to TRBJ2-2; D perhaps matches TRBD1 (6 bases). Trimming removed 4 bases from V and 4 bases from J, with 11 bases in between. This CDR3 contains 14 residues. CDR1 and CDR2 from the germline V gene are SGDLS and YYNGEE. For the CDR3, the DNA is TGTGCCAGCAGCTCCGAGGGGGTCACCGGGGAGCTGTTTTTT. Its protein product is CASSSEGVTGELFF.

The chain is built from TRBV3-1 (or the pseudogene TRBV3-2) and TRBJ1-6; D remains ambiguous. Deletions cut 5 bases from V and 13 bases from J, with 12 bases between. The CDR3 loop spans 12 amino acids. Looked up from germline, CDR1 is LGHDT and CDR2 is YNNKEL (reference sequence). The CDR3 loop is CASSTNRSPLHF. CDR3 sequence (DNA): TGTGCCAGCAGCACGAATCGATCCCCCCTCCACTTT.

DNA for the CDR3: TGTGCCAGCAGCTGGGGGGGATCTAGCACAGATACGCAGTATTTT. The encoded protein is CASSWGGSSTDTQYF. The rearrangement joins TRBV5-6 to TRBJ2-3; 7 bases are a match to TRBD2. Germline lookup yields CDR1 SGHDT and CDR2 YYEEEE. The J segment lost 0 bases and the V segment lost 3 bases, leaving 4 bases of the junction unmatched. The CDR3 is made up of 15 amino acids.

V usage is TRBV12-3 or TRBV12-4 and J usage is TRBJ1-1; no definite D call. The CDR3 spans 11 residues. Trimming shortened V by 3 bases and J by 8 bases, and 7 bases separated the two germline ends. The chain's CDR3 is CASSFYSEAFF. CDR3 in DNA: TGTGCCAGCAGTTTTTACTCAGAAGCTTTCTTT.

The table lists this clone with a count of one. The genes are TRBV3-1 (or the pseudogene TRBV3-2) and TRBJ2-5; 11 nucleotides line up with TRBD2. The CDR3 consists of 17 residues. Germline V CDR1 and CDR2: LGHDT, YNNKEL (reference sequence). J lost 2 bases, V lost 2 bases, and 7 bases had no gene match. The CDR3 is CASSQSVTSGVQETQYF. CDR3 DNA sequence: TGTGCCAGCAGCCAATCGGTGACTAGCGGGGTACAAGAGACCCAGTACTTC.

This clone has only one observation. This CDR3 is also generated by other DNA sequences in the sample. This chain joins TRBV28 and TRBJ1-2; no definite D call. Germline CDR1 reads MDHEN; CDR2 reads SYDVKM. Trimming took off 5 bases at V and 5 bases at J, with 12 bases between the two ends. The CDR3 has 13 residues. The CDR3 loop reads CASSPDGIYGYTF. CDR3 coding DNA: TGTGCCAGCAGTCCCGACGGAATATATGGCTACACCTTC.

The rearrangement uses TRBV21-1 and TRBJ1-5; TRBD1, as called in the table, went unchecked against the DNA. TRBV21-1 is flagged as a pseudogene. This CDR3 contains 18 residues. The CDR3, as DNA: TGTGCCAGCAGCCCCAGGGTAATAGCGTGGGACACCAATCAGCCCCAGCATTTT. Its protein product is CASSPRVIAWDTNQPQHF.

V usage is TRBV5-6 and J usage is TRBJ2-5; weak D call: TRBD2 (5 bases). Trimming left V 6 bases short and J 3 bases short, with 9 bases between. CDR1 is SGHDT and CDR2 is YYEEEE in the germline V gene. The CDR3 extends over 12 amino acids. CDR3 loop: CASKRAKETQYF. The CDR3 DNA is TGTGCCAGCAAGAGGGCCAAAGAGACCCAGTACTTC.

The V gene is TRBV7-3, the J gene TRBJ2-2; 7 positions agree with TRBD2. J gave up 0 bases and V 0 bases, and 7 bases lay outside the gene matches. The germline gives CDR1 SGHTA, CDR2 FQGTGA. The CDR3 consists of 18 residues. In DNA form, the CDR3 reads TGTGCCAGCAGCTTAACCGCGCGGGGGTTCGCGAACACCGGGGAGCTGTTTTTT. Protein sequence: CASSLTARGFANTGELFF.

This rearrangement joins TRBV7-2 to TRBJ1-2; no firm D call. Germline values: CDR1 SGHTA, CDR2 FQGNSA. The CDR3 runs 12 residues. V shed 0 bases and J shed 8 bases, with 7 bases lying between them. CDR3 protein: CASSLAPRGYTF. In DNA, the CDR3 is TGTGCCAGCAGCTTAGCCCCTAGAGGCTACACCTTC.

The chain links TRBV19 to TRBJ1-1, with 9 bases aligning to TRBD1. Trimming at V came to 6 bases and at J to 6 bases, leaving 8 bases not matched to a gene. The CDR3 extends over 14 amino acids. In germline, CDR1 is LNHDA, CDR2 SQIVND (reference sequence). The CDR3 here is CASSRGQGAAEAFF. The CDR3 nucleotides are TGTGCCAGTAGCAGGGGACAGGGAGCAGCTGAAGCTTTCTTT.

The chain's CDR3 is CATKDNLNTEAFF. The CDR3 nucleotides are TGTGCCACCAAAGACAATCTGAACACTGAAGCTTTCTTT. The J gene is TRBJ1-1, the V gene TRBV10-3; no reliable D call. This CDR3 region has 13 residues. The ends were cut back, 10 bases at V and 0 bases at J, with 12 bases in the middle. Germline CDR1 reads ENHRY; CDR2 reads SYGVKD.

The chain is built from TRBV10-3 and TRBJ2-5, with D possibly being TRBD1 or TRBD2 (6 bases each). Germline assignment: CDR1 ENHRY and CDR2 SYGVKD. The germline V and J ends were trimmed by 6 bases and 5 bases, with 13 bases remaining between them. The CDR3 totals 13 residues. CDR3 amino acids: CAISPLGGETQYF. CDR3 nucleotides: TGTGCCATCAGCCCCCTAGGGGGGGAGACCCAGTACTTC.

This clone was seen a handful of times. V is TRBV9 and J is TRBJ2-3; 7 nucleotides align to TRBD1. Looked up from germline, CDR1 is SGDLS and CDR2 is YYNGEE. This CDR3 has 17 amino acids. J gave up 2 bases and V 3 bases, and 12 bases lay outside the gene matches. The CDR3 nucleotides read TGTGCCAGCAGCGCCAGACAGGGAGCTCGGTACACAGATACGCAGTATTTT. As protein: CASSARQGARYTDTQYF.

This chain connects TRBV18 to TRBJ2-2, with a possible D match to TRBD1 (7 bases). The CDR3 has 15 residues. The V and J ends lost 2 bases and 5 bases respectively, with 12 bases between them. In germline, CDR1 is KGHSH, CDR2 LQKENI. The CDR3 DNA reads TGTGCCAGCTCACCAAACAGGGGAGGAACCGGGGAGCTGTTTTTT. As protein: CASSPNRGGTGELFF.

The chain employs TRBV2 and TRBJ2-1, with D perhaps matching TRBD2 (5 bases). The germline V and J ends were trimmed by 5 bases and 2 bases, with 16 bases remaining between them. This CDR3 has 16 amino acids. Germline V gene sequence: CDR1 SNHLY, CDR2 FYNNEI. CDR3: CASSRGRLPPYNEQFF. DNA for the CDR3: TGTGCCAGCAGTCGCGGACGACTACCTCCCTACAATGAGCAGTTCTTC.

The rearrangement links TRBV5-1 to TRBJ1-2; D ambiguous. Germline lookup yields CDR1 SGHRS and CDR2 YFSETQ. Trimming pared 0 bases from V and 0 bases from J, leaving 15 bases between. The length of the CDR3 is 17 residues. The CDR3 reads CASSLDRIKFPNYGYTF. CDR3 in DNA: TGCGCCAGCAGCTTGGACCGAATTAAATTTCCTAACTATGGCTACACCTTC.